What follows are 10 T cell receptor beta chains derived from one specimen sequenced in a study of Graves' ophthalmopathy and Graves' hyperthyroidism. Amplified TCR beta CDR3 regions were obtained using RNA transcripts as template. RT-PCR was first run with HTBI primers, then multiplex PCR in a second round. TCRdb re-derived calls from the multiplex PCR reads in MiXCR, one entry per CDR3 protein. The data contain over 500,000 distinct CDR3 sequences, 20% to 25% of them seen just once; the ten biggest clones take up more than 5.5%. The sequenced material came from peripheral blood. The receptor source for this set is a woman between 18 and 29 years old with stable Graves' hyperthyroidism. Some clones in this sample may be carry-over from other donors' samples.

This clonotype appeared many times. The chain recombines TRBV6-1 with TRBJ1-5, with a weak D call TRBD1 (6 bases). The V gene lost 6 bases and the J gene lost 0 bases, with 15 bases spanning the gap. The CDR3 runs 16 residues. Germline V gene data show CDR1 as MNHNS and CDR2 as SASEGT. This chain's CDR3 is CASREGGGSSNQPQHF. CDR3 nucleotides: TGTGCCAGCAGGGAGGGGGGGGGCTCTAGCAATCAGCCCCAGCATTTT.

This clonotype was seen repeatedly, ten times or more. The V and J genes are TRBV7-9 and TRBJ1-2; D is perhaps TRBD1 (5 bases). The CDR3 loop spans 14 amino acids. In germline, CDR1 is SEHNR, CDR2 FQNEAQ (reference sequence). V was pared by 2 bases and J by 7 bases, with 14 bases between. The CDR3 nucleotides read TGTGCCAGCAGCTTAACGGGGTCCGGGGGTGGCTACACCTTC. It is translated as CASSLTGSGGGYTF.

This clonotype occurred many times. The chain links TRBV6-1 to TRBJ1-2; D is ambiguous. V lost 6 bases and J lost 5, with 16 bases in between. Germline V CDR1 and CDR2: MNHNS, SASEGT. CDR3 size: 14 residues. CDR3 sequence reads: CASSSRTDSYGYTF. The CDR3 bases are TGTGCCAGCAGCTCAAGGACGGACTCTTATGGCTACACCTTC.

This clonotype was seen many times. The chain links TRBV12-3 or TRBV12-4 to TRBJ1-1; D is ambiguous. Trimming shortened V by 8 bases and J by 4 bases, and 14 bases separated the two germline ends. This CDR3 has 13 amino acids. CDR3 in amino acids: CASGSWGLTEAFF. The CDR3 coding sequence is TGTGCCAGCGGTTCGTGGGGTCTCACTGAAGCTTTCTTT.

Turning to this clonotype: Possible read error: a much larger clone is one base away. V usage is TRBV27 and J usage is TRBJ1-1; 8 bases are shared with TRBD1. Unmatched junction bases numbered 6, after V lost 5 bases and J lost 4 bases. The CDR3 spans 14 residues. In germline, CDR1 is MNHEY, CDR2 SMNVEV (reference sequence). The CDR3 DNA reads as TGTGCCAGCAGTCCAGGGGGCGGGGGCACTGAAGCTTTCTTT. Its translation: CASSPGGGGTEAFF.

This clonotype has only a few counts. A much larger clone differs from this one at a single base, so this may be a read error. DNA for the CDR3: TGCGCCAGCAGCTTACTCGCAGGGAGTGTCACTGAAGCTATCTTT. Translation: CASSLLAGSVTEAIF. The V gene is TRBV5-1, the J gene TRBJ1-1; tentative D call: TRBD1 (5 bases). This CDR3 spans 15 amino acids. Germline V gives CDR1 SGHRS, CDR2 YFSETQ. Complete variable domain (other parts from reference TRBV5-1 and TRBJ1-1): KAGVTQTPRYLIKTRGQQVTLSCSPISGHRSVSWYQQTPGQGLQFLFEYFSETQRNKGNFPGRFSGRQFSNSRSEMNVSTLELGDSALYLCASSLLAGSVTEAIFGQGTRLTVV.

The chain uses TRBV19 and TRBJ1-2; possibly TRBD1 for D (5 bases). Germline CDR1 reads LNHDA; CDR2 reads SQIVND (reference sequence). The CDR3 runs to 14 residues. V lost 6 bases to trimming and J lost 4 bases, with 15 bases between them. CDR3 bases: TGTGCCAGTAGCCTACCGGGACTCCTCTATGGCTACACCTTC. The encoded protein is CASSLPGLLYGYTF.

There are many counts of this clonotype. As DNA, the CDR3 is TGCAGTGCTACCCGGACAGGGGGTTACACTGAAGCTTTCTTT. Amino acid sequence: CSATRTGGYTEAFF. This chain uses TRBV20-1 with TRBJ1-1, with 10 bases that match TRBD1. The germline CDR1 and CDR2 sequences are DFQATT and SNEGSKA (reference sequence). V lost 4 bases and J lost 3; bases outside the gene matches: 5. There are 14 residues in the CDR3.

This chain uses TRBV3-1 with TRBJ1-5; D perhaps matches TRBD1 (6 bases). Germline-derived CDR1 and CDR2 are LGHDT and YNNKEL (reference sequence). V was trimmed by 8 bases and J by 2 bases, leaving 7 bases between them. The CDR3 covers 12 residues. The CDR3 spells CASGQRNQPQHF. CDR3 in DNA: TGTGCCAGCGGACAGCGCAATCAGCCCCAGCATTTT.

This clonotype occurred many times. CDR3 sequence: CSVERQENTEAFF. CDR3 bases: TGCAGCGTCGAACGGCAGGAAAACACTGAAGCTTTCTTT. This chain uses TRBV29-1 with TRBJ1-1; D unclear. V was clipped by 6 bases and J by 2 bases, with 13 bases between them. Germline-derived CDR1 and CDR2 are SQVTM and ANQGSEA. The CDR3 runs to 13 residues.